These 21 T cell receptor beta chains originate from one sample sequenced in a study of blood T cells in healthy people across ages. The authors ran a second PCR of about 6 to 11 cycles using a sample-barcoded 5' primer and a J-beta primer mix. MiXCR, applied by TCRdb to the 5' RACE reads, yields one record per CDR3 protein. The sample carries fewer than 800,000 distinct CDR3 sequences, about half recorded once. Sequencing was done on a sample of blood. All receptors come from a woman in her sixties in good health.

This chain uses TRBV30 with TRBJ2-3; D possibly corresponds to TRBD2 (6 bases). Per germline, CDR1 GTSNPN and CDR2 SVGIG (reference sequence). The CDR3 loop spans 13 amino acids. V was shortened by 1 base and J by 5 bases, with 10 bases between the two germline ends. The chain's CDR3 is CAWSGEEGDTQYF. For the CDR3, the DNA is TGTGCCTGGAGTGGGGAGGAGGGAGATACGCAGTATTTT.

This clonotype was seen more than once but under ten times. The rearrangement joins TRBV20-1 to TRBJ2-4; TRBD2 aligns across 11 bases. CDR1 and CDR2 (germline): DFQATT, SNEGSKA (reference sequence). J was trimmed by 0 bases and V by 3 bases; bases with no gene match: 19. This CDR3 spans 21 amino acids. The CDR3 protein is CSARGPRGTSGSPIAKNIQYF. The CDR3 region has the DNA TGCAGTGCTAGGGGCCCTCGGGGAACTAGCGGGAGCCCAATAGCCAAAAACATTCAGTACTTC.

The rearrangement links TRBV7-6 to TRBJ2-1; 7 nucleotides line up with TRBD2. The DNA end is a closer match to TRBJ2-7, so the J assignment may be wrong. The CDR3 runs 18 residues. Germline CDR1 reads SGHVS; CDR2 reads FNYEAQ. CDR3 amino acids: CASSLGVGASGHYNEQYF. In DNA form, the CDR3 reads TGTGCCAGCAGCTTAGGGGTTGGGGCTAGCGGCCATTACAATGAGCAGTACTTC.

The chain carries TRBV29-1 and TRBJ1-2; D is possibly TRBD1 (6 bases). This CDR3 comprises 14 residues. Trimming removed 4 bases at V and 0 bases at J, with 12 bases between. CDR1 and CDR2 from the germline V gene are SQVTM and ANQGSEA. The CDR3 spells CSVVWDTTNYGYTF. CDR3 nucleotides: TGCAGCGTTGTGTGGGACACCACTAACTATGGCTACACCTTC.

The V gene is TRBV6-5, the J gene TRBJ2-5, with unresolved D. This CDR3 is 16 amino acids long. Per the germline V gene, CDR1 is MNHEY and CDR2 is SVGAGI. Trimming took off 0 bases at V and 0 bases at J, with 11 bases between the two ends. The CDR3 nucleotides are TGTGCCAGCAGTTACTCGAGTCCCGCCAACCAAGAGACCCAGTACTTC. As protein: CASSYSSPANQETQYF.

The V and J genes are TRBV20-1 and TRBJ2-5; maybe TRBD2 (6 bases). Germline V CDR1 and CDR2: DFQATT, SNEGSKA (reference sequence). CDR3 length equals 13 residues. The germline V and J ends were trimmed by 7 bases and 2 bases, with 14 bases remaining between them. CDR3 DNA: TGCAGTGGCCCGGGACTTCGACAAGAGACCCAGTACTTC. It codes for CSGPGLRQETQYF.

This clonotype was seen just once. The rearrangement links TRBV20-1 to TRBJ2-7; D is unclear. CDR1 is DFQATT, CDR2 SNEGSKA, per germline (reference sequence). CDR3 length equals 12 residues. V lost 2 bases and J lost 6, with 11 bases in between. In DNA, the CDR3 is TGCAGTGCTAGATCTTGGGGTGGCGAGCAGTACTTC. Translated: CSARSWGGEQYF.

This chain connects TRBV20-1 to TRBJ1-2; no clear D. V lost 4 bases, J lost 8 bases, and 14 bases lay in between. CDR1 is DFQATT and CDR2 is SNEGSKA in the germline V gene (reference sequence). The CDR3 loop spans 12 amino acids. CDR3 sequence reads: CSAKSRIGGYTF. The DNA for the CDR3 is TGCAGTGCTAAGTCCAGAATAGGAGGCTACACCTTC.

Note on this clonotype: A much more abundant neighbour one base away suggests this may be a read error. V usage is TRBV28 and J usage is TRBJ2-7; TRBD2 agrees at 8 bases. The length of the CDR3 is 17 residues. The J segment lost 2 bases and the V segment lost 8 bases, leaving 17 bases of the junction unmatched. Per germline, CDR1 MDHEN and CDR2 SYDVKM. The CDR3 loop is CASLLRFSGLVPYEQYF. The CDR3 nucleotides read TGTGCCAGCCTCCTTAGGTTTTCGGGACTAGTCCCCTACGAGCAGTACTTC.

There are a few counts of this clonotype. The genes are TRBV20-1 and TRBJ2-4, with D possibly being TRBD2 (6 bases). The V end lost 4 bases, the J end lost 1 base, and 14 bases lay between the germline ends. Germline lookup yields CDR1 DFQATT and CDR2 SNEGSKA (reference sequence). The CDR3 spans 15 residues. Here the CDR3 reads CSAIRRDHAKNIQYF. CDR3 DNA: TGCAGTGCTATCCGGCGGGATCACGCCAAAAACATTCAGTACTTC.

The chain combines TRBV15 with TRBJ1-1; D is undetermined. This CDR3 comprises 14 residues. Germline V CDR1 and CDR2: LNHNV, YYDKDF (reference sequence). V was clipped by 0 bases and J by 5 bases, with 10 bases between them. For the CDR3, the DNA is TGTGCCACCAGCAGAGACAGGAGGCGGACTGAAGCTTTCTTT. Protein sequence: CATSRDRRRTEAFF.

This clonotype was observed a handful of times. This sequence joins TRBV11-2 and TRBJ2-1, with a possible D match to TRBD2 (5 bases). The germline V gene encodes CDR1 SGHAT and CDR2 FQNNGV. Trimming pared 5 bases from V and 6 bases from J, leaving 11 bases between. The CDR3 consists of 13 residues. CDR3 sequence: CASSGARGNEQFF. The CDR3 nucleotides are TGTGCCAGCAGCGGCGCCCGGGGCAATGAGCAGTTCTTC.

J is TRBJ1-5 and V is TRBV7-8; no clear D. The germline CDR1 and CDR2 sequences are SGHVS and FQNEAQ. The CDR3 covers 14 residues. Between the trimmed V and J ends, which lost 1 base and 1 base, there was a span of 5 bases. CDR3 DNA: TGTGCCAGCAGCTTAGATCTAAGCAATCAGCCCCAGCATTTT. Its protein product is CASSLDLSNQPQHF.

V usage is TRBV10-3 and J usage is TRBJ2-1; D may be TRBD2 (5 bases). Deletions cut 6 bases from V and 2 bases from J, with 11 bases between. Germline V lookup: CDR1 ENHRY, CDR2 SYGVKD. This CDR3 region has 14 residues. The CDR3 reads CAIRERTTYNEQFF. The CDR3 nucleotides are TGTGCCATCAGGGAGCGGACCACCTACAATGAGCAGTTCTTC.

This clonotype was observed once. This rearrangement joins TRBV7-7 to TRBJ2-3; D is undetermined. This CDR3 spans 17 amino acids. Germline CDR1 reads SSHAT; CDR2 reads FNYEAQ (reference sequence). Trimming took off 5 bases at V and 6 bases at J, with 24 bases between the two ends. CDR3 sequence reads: CASSIRPGLSSWDTQYF. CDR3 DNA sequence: TGTGCCAGCAGCATCAGACCCGGTCTGTCGTCGTGGGATACGCAGTATTTT.

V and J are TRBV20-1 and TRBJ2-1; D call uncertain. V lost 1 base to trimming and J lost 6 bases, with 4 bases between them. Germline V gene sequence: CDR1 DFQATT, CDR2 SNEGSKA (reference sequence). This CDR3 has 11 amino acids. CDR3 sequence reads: CSARVVNEQFF. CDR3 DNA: TGCAGTGCTAGAGTGGTCAATGAGCAGTTCTTC.

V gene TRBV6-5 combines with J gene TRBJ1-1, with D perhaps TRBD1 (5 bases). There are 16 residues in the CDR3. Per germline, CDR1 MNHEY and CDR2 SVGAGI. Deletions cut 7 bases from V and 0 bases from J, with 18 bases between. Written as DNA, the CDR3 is TGTGCCAGCAAAAAAGGCAGGGCAATCATGAACACTGAAGCTTTCTTT. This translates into CASKKGRAIMNTEAFF.

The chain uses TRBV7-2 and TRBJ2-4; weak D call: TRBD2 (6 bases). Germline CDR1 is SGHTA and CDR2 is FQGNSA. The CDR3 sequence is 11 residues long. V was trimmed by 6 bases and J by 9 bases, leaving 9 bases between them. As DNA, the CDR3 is TGTGCCAGCAGTAGGAGGGGCATTCAGTACTTC. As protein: CASSRRGIQYF.

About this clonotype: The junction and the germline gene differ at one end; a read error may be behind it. The CDR3 protein is CASNRLGTSGAQQGTQYF. The CDR3 DNA is TGTGCCAGCAACAGACTAGGGACTAGCGGAGCTCAACAAGGGACCCAGTACTTC. The chain recombines TRBV18 with TRBJ2-5, with TRBD2 identical over 11 bases. The CDR3 contains 18 residues. Germline-derived CDR1 and CDR2 are KGHSH and LQKENI.

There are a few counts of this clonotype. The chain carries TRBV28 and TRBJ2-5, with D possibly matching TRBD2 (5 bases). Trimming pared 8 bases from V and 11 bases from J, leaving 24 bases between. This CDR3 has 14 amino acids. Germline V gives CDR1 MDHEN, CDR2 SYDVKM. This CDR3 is CASLRDGKYNEQYF. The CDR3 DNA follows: TGTGCCAGCCTAAGAGACGGGAAATACAATGAGCAGTACTTC.

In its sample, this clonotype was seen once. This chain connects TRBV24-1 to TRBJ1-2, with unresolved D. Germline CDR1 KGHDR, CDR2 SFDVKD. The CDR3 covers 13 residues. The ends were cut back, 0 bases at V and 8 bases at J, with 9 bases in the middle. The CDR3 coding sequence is TGTGCCACCAGTGATTTGCTCGCGGGCGGCTACACCTTC. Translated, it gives CATSDLLAGGYTF.